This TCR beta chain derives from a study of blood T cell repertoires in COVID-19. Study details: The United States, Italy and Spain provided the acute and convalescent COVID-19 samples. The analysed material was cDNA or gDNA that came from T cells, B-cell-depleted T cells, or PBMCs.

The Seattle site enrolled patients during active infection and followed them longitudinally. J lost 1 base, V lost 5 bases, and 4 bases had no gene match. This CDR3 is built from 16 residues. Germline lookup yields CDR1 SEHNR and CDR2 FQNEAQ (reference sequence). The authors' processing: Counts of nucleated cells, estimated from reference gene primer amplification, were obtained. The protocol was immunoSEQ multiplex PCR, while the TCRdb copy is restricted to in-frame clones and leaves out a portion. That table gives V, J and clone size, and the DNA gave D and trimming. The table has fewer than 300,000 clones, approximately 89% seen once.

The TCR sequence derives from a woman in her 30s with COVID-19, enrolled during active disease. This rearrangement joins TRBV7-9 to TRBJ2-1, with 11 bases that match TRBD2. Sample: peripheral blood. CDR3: CASSGRLAGSYNEQFF. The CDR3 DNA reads TGTGCCAGCAGCGGACGACTAGCGGGGTCCTACAATGAGCAGTTCTTC.